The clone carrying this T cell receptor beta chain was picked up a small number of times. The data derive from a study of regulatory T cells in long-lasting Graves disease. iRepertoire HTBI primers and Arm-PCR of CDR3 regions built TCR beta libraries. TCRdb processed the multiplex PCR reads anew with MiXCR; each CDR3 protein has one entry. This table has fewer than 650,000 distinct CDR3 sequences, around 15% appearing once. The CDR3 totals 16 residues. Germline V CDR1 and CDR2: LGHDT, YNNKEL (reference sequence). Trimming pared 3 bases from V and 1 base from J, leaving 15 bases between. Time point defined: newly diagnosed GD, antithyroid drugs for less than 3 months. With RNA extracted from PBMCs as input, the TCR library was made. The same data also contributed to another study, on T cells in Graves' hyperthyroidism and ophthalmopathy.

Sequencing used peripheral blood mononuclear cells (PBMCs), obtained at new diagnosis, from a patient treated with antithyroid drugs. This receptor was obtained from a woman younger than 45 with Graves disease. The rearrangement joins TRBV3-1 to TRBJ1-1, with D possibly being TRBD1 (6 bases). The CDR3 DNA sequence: TGTGCCAGCAGCCAGAGGGGGGCCCAGGGGAACACTGAAGCTTTCTTT. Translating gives CASSQRGAQGNTEAFF.